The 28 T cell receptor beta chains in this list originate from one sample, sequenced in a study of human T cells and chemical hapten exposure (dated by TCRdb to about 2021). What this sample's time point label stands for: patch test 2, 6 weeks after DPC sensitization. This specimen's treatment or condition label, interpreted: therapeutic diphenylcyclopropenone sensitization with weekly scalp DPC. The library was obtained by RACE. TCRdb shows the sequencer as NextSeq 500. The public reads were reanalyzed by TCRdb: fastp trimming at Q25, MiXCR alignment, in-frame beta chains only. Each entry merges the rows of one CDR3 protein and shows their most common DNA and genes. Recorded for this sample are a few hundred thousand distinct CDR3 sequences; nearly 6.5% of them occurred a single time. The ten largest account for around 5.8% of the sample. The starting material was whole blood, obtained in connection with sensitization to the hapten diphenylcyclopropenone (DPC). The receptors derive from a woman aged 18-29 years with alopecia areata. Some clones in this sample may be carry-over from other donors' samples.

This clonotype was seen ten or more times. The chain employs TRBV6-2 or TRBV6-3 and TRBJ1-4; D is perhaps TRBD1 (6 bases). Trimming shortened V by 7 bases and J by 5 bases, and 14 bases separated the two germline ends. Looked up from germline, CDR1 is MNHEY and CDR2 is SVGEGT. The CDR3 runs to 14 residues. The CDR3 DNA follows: TGTGCCAGCATGACAGTCGGGACAAATGAAAAACTGTTTTTT. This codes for CASMTVGTNEKLFF.

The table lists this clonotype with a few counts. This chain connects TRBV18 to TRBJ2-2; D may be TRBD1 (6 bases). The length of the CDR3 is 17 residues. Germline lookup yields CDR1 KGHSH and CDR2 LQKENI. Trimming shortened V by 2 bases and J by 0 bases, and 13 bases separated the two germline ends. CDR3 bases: TGTGCCAGCTCACCAAGGTTAGGACAGTCGAACACCGGGGAGCTGTTTTTT. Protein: CASSPRLGQSNTGELFF.

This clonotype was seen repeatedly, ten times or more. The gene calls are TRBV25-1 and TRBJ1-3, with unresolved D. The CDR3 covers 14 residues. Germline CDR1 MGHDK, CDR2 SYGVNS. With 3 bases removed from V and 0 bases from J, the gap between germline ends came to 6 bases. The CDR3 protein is CASSDFSSGNTIYF. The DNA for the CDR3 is TGTGCCAGCAGTGATTTCAGCTCTGGAAACACCATATATTTT.

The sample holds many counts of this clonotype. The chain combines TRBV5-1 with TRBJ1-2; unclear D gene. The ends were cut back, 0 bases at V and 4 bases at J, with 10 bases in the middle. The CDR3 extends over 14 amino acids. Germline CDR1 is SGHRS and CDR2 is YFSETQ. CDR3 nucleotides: TGCGCCAGCAGCTTGGCAGTCACGAGCTATGGCTACACCTTC. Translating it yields CASSLAVTSYGYTF.

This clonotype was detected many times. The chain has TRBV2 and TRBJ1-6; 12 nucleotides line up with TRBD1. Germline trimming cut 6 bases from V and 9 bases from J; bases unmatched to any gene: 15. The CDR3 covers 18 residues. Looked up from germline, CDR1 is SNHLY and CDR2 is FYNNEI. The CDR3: CASSAPYGTGGLGSPLHF. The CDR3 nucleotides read TGTGCCAGCAGCGCCCCGTACGGGACAGGGGGCCTCGGTTCACCCCTCCACTTT.

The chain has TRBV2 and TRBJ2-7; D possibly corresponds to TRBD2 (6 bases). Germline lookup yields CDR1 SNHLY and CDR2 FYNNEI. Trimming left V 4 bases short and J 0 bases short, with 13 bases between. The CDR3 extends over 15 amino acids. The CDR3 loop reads CASSGGLAYSYEQYF. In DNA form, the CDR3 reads TGTGCCAGCAGTGGAGGGCTAGCGTACTCCTACGAGCAGTACTTC.

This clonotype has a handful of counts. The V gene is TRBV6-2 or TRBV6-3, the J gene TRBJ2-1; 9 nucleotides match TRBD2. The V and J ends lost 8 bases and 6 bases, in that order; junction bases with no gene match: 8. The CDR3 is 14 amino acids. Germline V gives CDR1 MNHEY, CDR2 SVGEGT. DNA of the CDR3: TGTGCCAGCTATCCGGGACTAGCTTCCAATGAGCAGTTCTTC. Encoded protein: CASYPGLASNEQFF.

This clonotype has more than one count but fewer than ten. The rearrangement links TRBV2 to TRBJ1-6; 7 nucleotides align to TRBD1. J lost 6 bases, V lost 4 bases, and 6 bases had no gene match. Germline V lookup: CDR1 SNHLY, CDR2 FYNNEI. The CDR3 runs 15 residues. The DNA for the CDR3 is TGTGCCAGCAGTGGCAGGGGGAAGTCTAATTCACCCCTCCACTTT. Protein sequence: CASSGRGKSNSPLHF.

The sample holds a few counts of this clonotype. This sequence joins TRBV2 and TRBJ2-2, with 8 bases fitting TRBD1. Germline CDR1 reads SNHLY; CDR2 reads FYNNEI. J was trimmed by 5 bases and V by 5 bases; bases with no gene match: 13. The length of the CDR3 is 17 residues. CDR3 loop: CASSPGQGRVSTGELFF. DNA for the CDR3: TGTGCCAGCAGTCCAGGACAGGGCCGAGTTTCGACCGGGGAGCTGTTTTTT.

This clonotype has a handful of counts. In DNA, the CDR3 is TGCGCCAGCAGCCCTTGGTTACAGGGGGCGGGCACTGAAGCTTTCTTT. Its translation: CASSPWLQGAGTEAFF. V and J are TRBV4-1 and TRBJ1-1, with 9 bases that match TRBD1. Trimming at V came to 4 bases and at J to 4 bases, leaving 10 bases not matched to a gene. Germline lookup yields CDR1 MGHRA and CDR2 YSYEKL. CDR3 length: 16 residues.

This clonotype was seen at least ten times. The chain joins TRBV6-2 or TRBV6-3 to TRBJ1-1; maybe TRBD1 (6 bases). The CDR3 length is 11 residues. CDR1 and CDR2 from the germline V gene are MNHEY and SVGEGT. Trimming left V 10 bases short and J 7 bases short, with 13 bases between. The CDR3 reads CATMTGFEAFF. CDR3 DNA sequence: TGTGCCACCATGACAGGTTTTGAAGCTTTCTTT.

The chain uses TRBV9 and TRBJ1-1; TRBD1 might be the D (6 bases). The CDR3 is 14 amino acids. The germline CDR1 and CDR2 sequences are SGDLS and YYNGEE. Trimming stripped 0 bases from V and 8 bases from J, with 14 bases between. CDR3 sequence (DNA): TGTGCCAGCAGCGTAGAATCATGGCAGGGGGAAGCTTTCTTT. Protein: CASSVESWQGEAFF.

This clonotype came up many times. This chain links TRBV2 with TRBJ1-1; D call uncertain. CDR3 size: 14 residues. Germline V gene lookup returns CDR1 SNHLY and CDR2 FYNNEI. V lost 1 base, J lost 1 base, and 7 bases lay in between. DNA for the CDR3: TGTGCCAGCAGTGAAGGGGTAGGGAACACTGAAGCTTTCTTT. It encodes CASSEGVGNTEAFF.

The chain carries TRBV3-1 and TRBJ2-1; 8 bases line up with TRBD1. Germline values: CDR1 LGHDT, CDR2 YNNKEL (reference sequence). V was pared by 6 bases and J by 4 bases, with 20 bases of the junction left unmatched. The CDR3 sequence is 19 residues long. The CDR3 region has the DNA TGTGCCAGCAGTCCTGCCTACTCGACAGGGGTGATGGGATACAATGAGCAGTTCTTC. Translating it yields CASSPAYSTGVMGYNEQFF.

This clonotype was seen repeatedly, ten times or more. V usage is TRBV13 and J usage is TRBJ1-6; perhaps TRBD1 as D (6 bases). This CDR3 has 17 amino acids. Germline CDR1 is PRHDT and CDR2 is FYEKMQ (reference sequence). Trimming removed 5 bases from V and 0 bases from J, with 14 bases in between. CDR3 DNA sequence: TGTGCCAGCAGCCTCGGACAGCACAGCTCCTATAATTCACCCCTCCACTTT. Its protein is CASSLGQHSSYNSPLHF.

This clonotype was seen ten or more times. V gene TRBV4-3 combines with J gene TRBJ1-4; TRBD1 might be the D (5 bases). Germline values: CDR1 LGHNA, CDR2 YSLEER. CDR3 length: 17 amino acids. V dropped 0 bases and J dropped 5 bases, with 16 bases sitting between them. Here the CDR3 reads CASSQDLRTGENEKLFF. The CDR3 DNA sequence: TGCGCCAGCAGCCAAGATCTAAGGACGGGGGAAAATGAAAAACTGTTTTTT.

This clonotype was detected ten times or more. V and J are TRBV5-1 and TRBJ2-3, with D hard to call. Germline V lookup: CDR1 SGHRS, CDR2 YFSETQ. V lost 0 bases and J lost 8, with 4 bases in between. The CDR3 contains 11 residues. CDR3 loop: CASSLEVTQYF. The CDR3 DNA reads TGCGCCAGCAGCTTGGAAGTTACGCAGTATTTT.

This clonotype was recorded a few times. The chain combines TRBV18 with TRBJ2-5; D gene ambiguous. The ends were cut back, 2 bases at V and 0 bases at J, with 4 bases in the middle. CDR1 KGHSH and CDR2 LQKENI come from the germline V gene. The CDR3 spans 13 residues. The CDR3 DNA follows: TGTGCCAGCTCACCATCCAACCAAGAGACCCAGTACTTC. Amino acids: CASSPSNQETQYF.

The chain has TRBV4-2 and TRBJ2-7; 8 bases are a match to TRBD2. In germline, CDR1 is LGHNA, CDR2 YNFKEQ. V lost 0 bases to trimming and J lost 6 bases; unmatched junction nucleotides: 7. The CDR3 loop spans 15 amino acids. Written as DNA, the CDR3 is TGTGCCAGCAGCCAAGATCCCCAAGCGGGGGTCGAGCAGTACTTC. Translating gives CASSQDPQAGVEQYF.

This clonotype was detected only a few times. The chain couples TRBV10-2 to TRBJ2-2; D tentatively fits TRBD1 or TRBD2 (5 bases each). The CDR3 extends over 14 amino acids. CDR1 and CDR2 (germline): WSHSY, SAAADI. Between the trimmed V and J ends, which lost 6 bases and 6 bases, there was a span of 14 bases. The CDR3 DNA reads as TGCGCCAGCAGGGGACCCGGGACCGCCGGGGAGCTGTTTTTT. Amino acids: CASRGPGTAGELFF.

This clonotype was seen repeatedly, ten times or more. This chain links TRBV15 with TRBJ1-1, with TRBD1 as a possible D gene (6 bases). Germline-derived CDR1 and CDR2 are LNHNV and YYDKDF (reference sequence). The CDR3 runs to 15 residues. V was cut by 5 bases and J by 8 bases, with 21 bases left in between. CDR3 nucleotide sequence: TGTGCCACCAGCCCTTCCCGGGGGCCAGGCTCCGAAGCTTTCTTT. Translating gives CATSPSRGPGSEAFF.

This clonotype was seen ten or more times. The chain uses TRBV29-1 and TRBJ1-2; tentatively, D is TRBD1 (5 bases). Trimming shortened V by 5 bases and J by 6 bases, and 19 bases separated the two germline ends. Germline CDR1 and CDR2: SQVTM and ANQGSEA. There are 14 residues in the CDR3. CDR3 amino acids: CSVSLFGGRDGYTF. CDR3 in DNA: TGCAGCGTTTCCCTTTTCGGGGGACGGGATGGCTACACCTTC.

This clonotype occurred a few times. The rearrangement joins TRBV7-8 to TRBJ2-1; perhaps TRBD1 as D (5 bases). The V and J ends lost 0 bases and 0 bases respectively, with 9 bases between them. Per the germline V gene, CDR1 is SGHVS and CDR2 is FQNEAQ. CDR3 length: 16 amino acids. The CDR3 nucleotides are TGTGCCAGCAGCTTAGCCTACAGGCGCTCCTACAATGAGCAGTTCTTC. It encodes CASSLAYRRSYNEQFF.

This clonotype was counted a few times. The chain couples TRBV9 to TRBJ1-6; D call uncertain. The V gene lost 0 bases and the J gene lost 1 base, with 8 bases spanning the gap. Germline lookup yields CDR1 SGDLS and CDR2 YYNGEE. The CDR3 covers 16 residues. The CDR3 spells CASSVGSASYNSPLHF. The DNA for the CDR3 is TGTGCCAGCAGCGTAGGTTCGGCTTCCTATAATTCACCCCTCCACTTT.

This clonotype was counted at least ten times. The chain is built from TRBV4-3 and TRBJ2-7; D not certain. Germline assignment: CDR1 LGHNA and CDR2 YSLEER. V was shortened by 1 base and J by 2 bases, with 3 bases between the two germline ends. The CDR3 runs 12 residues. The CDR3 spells CASSQVPYEQYF. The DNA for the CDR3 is TGCGCCAGCAGCCAAGTACCCTACGAGCAGTACTTC.

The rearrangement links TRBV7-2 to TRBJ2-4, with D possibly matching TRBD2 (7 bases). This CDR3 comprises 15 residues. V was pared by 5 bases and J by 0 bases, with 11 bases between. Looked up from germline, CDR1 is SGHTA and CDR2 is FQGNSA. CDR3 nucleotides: TGTGCCAGCAGCCGCGGGGGCTTAGCCAAAAACATTCAGTACTTC. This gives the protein CASSRGGLAKNIQYF. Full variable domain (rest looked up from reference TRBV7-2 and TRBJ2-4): GAGVSQSPSNKVTEKGKDVELRCDPISGHTALYWYRQSLGQGLEFLIYFQGNSAPDKSGLPSDRFSAERTGGSVSTLTIQRTQQEDSAVYLCASSRGGLAKNIQYFGAGTRLSVL.

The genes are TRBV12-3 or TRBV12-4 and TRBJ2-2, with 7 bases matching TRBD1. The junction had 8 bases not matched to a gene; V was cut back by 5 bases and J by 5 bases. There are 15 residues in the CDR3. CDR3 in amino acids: CASSLRTGITGELFF. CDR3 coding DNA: TGTGCCAGCAGTCTACGGACAGGAATTACCGGGGAGCTGTTTTTT.

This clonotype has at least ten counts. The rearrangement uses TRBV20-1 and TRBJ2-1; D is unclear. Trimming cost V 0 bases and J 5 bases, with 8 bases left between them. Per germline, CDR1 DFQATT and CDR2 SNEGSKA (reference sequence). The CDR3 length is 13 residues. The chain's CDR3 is CSARDQNNNEQFF. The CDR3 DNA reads TGCAGTGCTAGAGATCAAAATAACAATGAGCAGTTCTTC.